This T cell receptor beta chain was retrieved from a study of T cell repertoires in cytomegalovirus infection. Study as a whole: It was the public TCR beta signatures that indicated both CMV infection and matching HLA type. General study findings and limits: The cumulative frequency of public TCR beta families distinguished individuals who carried CMV together with the relevant HLA. Dominating the ex vivo response were HLA-C-restricted CMV-specific TCR beta clonotypes.

TCRdb recomputed calls from the reads with MiXCR, one row per CDR3 protein. Counted here are about 740,000 distinct CDR3 sequences, 35% occurring once; the ten biggest clones make up 2.5% to 3%. This clonotype was detected a few times. The target antigen is unknown. Germline V gene sequence: CDR1 SGHVT, CDR2 SQSDAQ. This CDR3 spans 17 amino acids. V shed 0 bases and J shed 0 bases, with 14 bases lying between them. Sequences were obtained from PBMCs. The chain combines TRBV7-4 with TRBJ1-1; no clear D gene. This receptor was obtained from a human donor in good health (CMV status not recorded). Some clones in this sample may be carry-over from other donors' samples. This CDR3 reads CASSLATSVTVNTEAFF. In DNA form, the CDR3 reads TGTGCCAGCAGCTTAGCGACCTCAGTCACGGTGAACACTGAAGCTTTCTTT.